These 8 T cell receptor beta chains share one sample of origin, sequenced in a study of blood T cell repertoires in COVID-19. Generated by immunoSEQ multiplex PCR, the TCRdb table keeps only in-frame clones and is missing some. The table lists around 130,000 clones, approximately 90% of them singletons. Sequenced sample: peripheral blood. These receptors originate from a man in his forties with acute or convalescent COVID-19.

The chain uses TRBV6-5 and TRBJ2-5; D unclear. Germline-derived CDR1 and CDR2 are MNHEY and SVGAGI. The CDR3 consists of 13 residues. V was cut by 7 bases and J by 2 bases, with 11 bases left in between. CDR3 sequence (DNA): TGTGCCAGCACCGGAGTCTCTCAAGAGACCCAGTACTTC. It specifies CASTGVSQETQYF.

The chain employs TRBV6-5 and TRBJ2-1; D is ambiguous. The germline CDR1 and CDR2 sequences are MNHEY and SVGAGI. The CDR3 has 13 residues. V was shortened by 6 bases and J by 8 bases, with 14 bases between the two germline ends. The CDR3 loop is CASSRTGSHEQFF. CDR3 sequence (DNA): TGTGCCAGCAGCCGCACCGGGTCCCATGAGCAGTTCTTC.

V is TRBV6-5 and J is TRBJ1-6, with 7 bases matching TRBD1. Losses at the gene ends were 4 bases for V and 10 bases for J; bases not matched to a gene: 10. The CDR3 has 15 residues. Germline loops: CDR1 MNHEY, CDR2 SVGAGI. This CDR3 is CASSFSTGMNSPLHF. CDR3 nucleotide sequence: TGTGCCAGCAGTTTCTCGACAGGGATGAACTCACCCCTCCACTTT.

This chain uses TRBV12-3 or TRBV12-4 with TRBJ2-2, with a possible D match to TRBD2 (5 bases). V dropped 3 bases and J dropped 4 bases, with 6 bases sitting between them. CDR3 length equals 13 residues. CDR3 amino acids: CASSLRATGELFF. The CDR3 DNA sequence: TGTGCCAGCAGTTTGAGGGCCACCGGGGAGCTGTTTTTT.

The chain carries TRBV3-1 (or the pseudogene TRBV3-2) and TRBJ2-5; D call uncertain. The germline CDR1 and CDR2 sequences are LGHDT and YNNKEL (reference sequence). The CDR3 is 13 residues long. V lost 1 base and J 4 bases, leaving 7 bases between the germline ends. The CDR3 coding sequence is TGTGCCAGCAGCCAAGCCCGGAGAGAGACCCAGTACTTC. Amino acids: CASSQARRETQYF.

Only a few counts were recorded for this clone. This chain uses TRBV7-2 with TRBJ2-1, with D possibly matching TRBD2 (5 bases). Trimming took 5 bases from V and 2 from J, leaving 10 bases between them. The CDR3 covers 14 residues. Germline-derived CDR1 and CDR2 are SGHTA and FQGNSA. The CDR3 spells CASSRRRTYNEQFF. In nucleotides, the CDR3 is TGTGCCAGCAGCCGGCGGAGGACCTACAATGAGCAGTTCTTC. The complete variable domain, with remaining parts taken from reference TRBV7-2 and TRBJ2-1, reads GAGVSQSPSNKVTEKGKDVELRCDPISGHTALYWYRQSLGQGLEFLIYFQGNSAPDKSGLPSDRFSAERTGGSVSTLTIQRTQQEDSAVYLCASSRRRTYNEQFFGPGTRLTVL.

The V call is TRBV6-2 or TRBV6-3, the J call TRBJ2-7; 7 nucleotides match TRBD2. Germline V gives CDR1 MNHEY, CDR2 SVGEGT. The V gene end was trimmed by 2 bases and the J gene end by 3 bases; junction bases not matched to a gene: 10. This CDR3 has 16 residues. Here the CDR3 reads CASSYPFGTNNYEQYF. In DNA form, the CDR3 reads TGTGCCAGCAGTTACCCCTTCGGGACTAACAACTACGAGCAGTACTTC.

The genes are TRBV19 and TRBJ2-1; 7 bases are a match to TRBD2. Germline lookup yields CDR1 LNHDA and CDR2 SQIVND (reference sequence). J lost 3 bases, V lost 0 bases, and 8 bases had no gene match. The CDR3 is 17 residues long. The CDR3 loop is CASSIDPGLPFYNEQFF. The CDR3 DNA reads TGTGCCAGTAGTATAGATCCGGGACTACCTTTCTACAATGAGCAGTTCTTC.